A single sample is the source of the 27 T cell receptor beta chains below, sequenced in a study of lymphopenia after photon versus proton radiotherapy. Clones were sequenced by immunoSEQ multiplex PCR, and TCRdb holds only the in-frame ones, with some missing. The sample yields around 24,000 clones, about 85% seen once. The source was peripheral blood, collected from a patient treated with photon-based radiotherapy. Source of these receptors: a man younger than 45 with gastric cancer.

The chain joins TRBV4-3 to TRBJ2-1, with D perhaps TRBD1 or TRBD2 (5 bases each). Germline V gene sequence: CDR1 LGHNA, CDR2 YSLEER. The CDR3 totals 16 residues. V lost 0 bases to trimming and J lost 6 bases, with 15 bases between them. CDR3 protein: CASSQDYVQGANEQFF. Here the CDR3 DNA reads TGCGCCAGCAGCCAAGATTACGTCCAGGGAGCCAATGAGCAGTTCTTC.

The chain has TRBV18 and TRBJ1-1; D unresolved. V dropped 3 bases and J dropped 5 bases, with 7 bases sitting between them. CDR3 length equals 12 residues. In germline, CDR1 is KGHSH, CDR2 LQKENI. CDR3 residues: CASSPGLTEAFF. In nucleotides, the CDR3 is TGTGCCAGCTCACCGGGTTTGACTGAAGCTTTCTTT.

This clone was seen only a few times. V gene TRBV7-3 combines with J gene TRBJ2-2; tentatively, D is TRBD2 (6 bases). This CDR3 has 15 residues. The germline gives CDR1 SGHTA, CDR2 FQGTGA. V shed 4 bases and J shed 5 bases, with 14 bases lying between them. The CDR3 DNA reads TGTGCCAGCAGCTCTTCAGCCGGGGGAACCGGGGAGCTGTTTTTT. It translates to CASSSSAGGTGELFF.

The chain employs TRBV28 and TRBJ2-7; possibly TRBD2 for D (5 bases). CDR1 MDHEN and CDR2 SYDVKM come from the germline V gene. CDR3 length equals 15 residues. The V end lost 6 bases, the J end lost 2 bases, and 17 bases lay between the germline ends. The CDR3 reads CASSSNGMAAYEQYF. CDR3 DNA: TGTGCCAGCAGCTCTAACGGGATGGCCGCCTACGAGCAGTACTTC.

The chain has TRBV18 and TRBJ1-2; D is possibly TRBD1 (6 bases). CDR1 is KGHSH, CDR2 LQKENI, per germline. V lost 2 bases and J 6 bases, leaving 16 bases between the germline ends. The CDR3 has 15 residues. The CDR3 region is CASSPSPTWTDGYTF. The CDR3 bases are TGTGCCAGCTCACCATCCCCTACTTGGACAGATGGCTACACCTTC. Together with reference TRBV18 and TRBJ1-2, the CDR3 gives the full variable domain: NAGVMQNPRHLVRRRGQEARLRCSPMKGHSHVYWYRQLPEEGLKFMVYLQKENIIDESGMPKERFSAEFPKEGPSILRIQQVVRGDSAAYFCASSPSPTWTDGYTFGSGTRLTVV.

The chain employs TRBV6-1 and TRBJ2-7; 11 bases map to TRBD1. This CDR3 is built from 13 residues. Per the germline V gene, CDR1 is MNHNS and CDR2 is SASEGT. Germline trimming cut 9 bases from V and 4 bases from J; bases unmatched to any gene: 5. The CDR3 sequence is CASPGQGVYEQYF. CDR3 nucleotide sequence: TGTGCCAGTCCGGGACAGGGGGTTTACGAGCAGTACTTC.

The V gene is TRBV6-5, the J gene TRBJ2-7; possible D gene TRBD2, 5 bases. Germline CDR1 is MNHEY and CDR2 is SVGAGI. The CDR3 loop spans 14 amino acids. V lost 6 bases to trimming and J lost 0 bases, with 12 bases between them. The CDR3 bases are TGTGCCAGCAGGATTATAGGGAGCTCCTACGAGCAGTACTTC. Encoded protein: CASRIIGSSYEQYF.

This clone showed up just once. The genes are TRBV7-8 and TRBJ1-1, with D possibly TRBD1 on 5 matching bases. The V end was cut by 4 bases, the J end by 9 bases, with 18 bases between. This CDR3 spans 14 amino acids. CDR1 is SGHVS, CDR2 FQNEAQ, per germline. DNA of the CDR3: TGTGCCAGCAGCTACACCACCGGGACTCAGAAAGCTTTCTTT. Protein sequence: CASSYTTGTQKAFF.

This chain uses TRBV14 with TRBJ1-2; 8 bases are shared with TRBD1. CDR3 length: 13 amino acids. Per germline, CDR1 SGHDN and CDR2 FVKESK. V lost 4 bases to trimming and J lost 3 bases; unmatched junction nucleotides: 1. The CDR3 nucleotides read TGTGCCAGCAGCCTACAGGGGGACTATGGCTACACCTTC. Protein sequence: CASSLQGDYGYTF.

The chain employs TRBV6-6 and TRBJ1-1; 7 bases match TRBD1. Germline values: CDR1 MNHNY, CDR2 SVGAGI (reference sequence). The junction had 10 bases not matched to a gene; V was cut back by 6 bases and J by 3 bases. The CDR3 runs to 15 residues. The chain's CDR3 is CASSPRGGEDTEAFF. Here the CDR3 DNA reads TGTGCCAGCAGCCCCAGGGGGGGGGAGGACACTGAAGCTTTCTTT.

CDR3 sequence reads: CASSLQGLGNTEAFF. CDR3 coding DNA: TGTGCCAGCAGCTTGCAGGGGCTTGGGAACACTGAAGCTTTCTTT. The V call is TRBV5-6, the J call TRBJ1-1; D may be TRBD1 (6 bases). Germline assignment: CDR1 SGHDT and CDR2 YYEEEE. The CDR3 length is 15 residues. Trimming removed 1 base at V and 1 base at J, with 11 bases between.

For this clone: Other DNA sequences within the sample encode an identical CDR3. The rearrangement uses TRBV9 and TRBJ2-2, with D hard to call. The germline V gene encodes CDR1 SGDLS and CDR2 YYNGEE. The CDR3 is 13 amino acids. V dropped 6 bases and J dropped 1 base, with 7 bases sitting between them. This chain's CDR3 is CASKGGNTGELFF. The DNA for the CDR3 is TGTGCCAGCAAGGGTGGGAACACCGGGGAGCTGTTTTTT.

The genes are TRBV11-3 and TRBJ1-4; D is possibly TRBD1 (5 bases). The germline V gene encodes CDR1 SGHNT and CDR2 YENEEA. The CDR3 sequence is 13 residues long. Trimming cost V 0 bases and J 13 bases, with 12 bases left between them. The DNA of the CDR3 is TGTGCCAGCAGCTTAGATCGAGACAGTCGACTGTTTTTT. Amino acid sequence: CASSLDRDSRLFF.

This chain uses TRBV29-1 with TRBJ2-7; D not certain. Germline V gene data show CDR1 as SQVTM and CDR2 as ANQGSEA. V lost 8 bases and J lost 2, with 10 bases in between. The length of the CDR3 is 11 residues. The CDR3 sequence: CSCKGTYEQYF. For the CDR3, the DNA is TGCAGCTGTAAAGGGACCTACGAGCAGTACTTC.

The rearrangement uses TRBV7-9 and TRBJ1-4; 7 positions match TRBD1. The CDR3 is 15 residues long. In germline, CDR1 is SEHNR, CDR2 FQNEAQ (reference sequence). V shed 1 base and J 4 bases; nucleotides not matched to a gene: 3. The CDR3 region is CASSLGQGINEKLFF. The CDR3 DNA is TGTGCCAGCAGCTTAGGACAGGGCATTAATGAAAAACTGTTTTTT.

The chain recombines TRBV7-3 with TRBJ2-5; 12 nucleotides align to TRBD2. The CDR3 length is 18 residues. V shed 2 bases, J shed 4 bases, and the junction held 11 bases outside the gene matches. The V gene's germline CDR1 is SGHTA and CDR2 FQGTGA. CDR3 region: CASSLGLAGGPDRETQYF. In DNA form, the CDR3 reads TGTGCCAGCAGCTTAGGGCTAGCGGGAGGGCCAGATCGAGAGACCCAGTACTTC.

The rearrangement uses TRBV5-6 and TRBJ2-7; D is undetermined. In germline, CDR1 is SGHDT, CDR2 YYEEEE. This CDR3 region has 11 residues. The V gene lost 4 bases and the J gene lost 5 bases, with 7 bases spanning the gap. CDR3 loop: CASSTGHEQYF. The CDR3 DNA is TGTGCCAGCAGCACCGGTCACGAGCAGTACTTC.

The gene calls are TRBV2 and TRBJ1-2, with a tentative D call TRBD1 (5 bases). CDR1 is SNHLY and CDR2 is FYNNEI in the germline V gene. V was clipped by 3 bases and J by 6 bases, with 11 bases between them. The CDR3 sequence is 13 residues long. The CDR3 bases are TGTGCCAGCAGTGATCAGGGAGGGAATGGCTACACCTTC. This gives the protein CASSDQGGNGYTF.

This clone came up once. V is TRBV11-2 and J is TRBJ2-3; D possibly corresponds to TRBD2 (5 bases). Germline V gives CDR1 SGHAT, CDR2 FQNNGV. The ends were cut back, 5 bases at V and 4 bases at J, with 16 bases in the middle. The CDR3 covers 15 residues. The CDR3 protein is CASSRDRTSADTQYF. DNA of the CDR3: TGTGCCAGCAGCCGGGATCGAACTTCCGCAGATACGCAGTATTTT.

The sample holds one count of this clone. This chain connects TRBV2 to TRBJ2-5, with 9 bases matching TRBD1. J gave up 4 bases and V 7 bases, and 10 bases lay outside the gene matches. The CDR3 runs to 15 residues. Germline V gives CDR1 SNHLY, CDR2 FYNNEI. CDR3 nucleotides: TGTGCCAGCAACCAACAGGGGGCGGGAACAGAGACCCAGTACTTC. Translated: CASNQQGAGTETQYF.

The chain links TRBV7-6 to TRBJ1-1; the D is unclear. CDR3 length: 16 amino acids. V was clipped by 1 base and J by 1 base, with 13 bases between them. Germline CDR1 and CDR2: SGHVS and FNYEAQ. CDR3 residues: CASSLVEARANTEAFF. The CDR3 DNA follows: TGTGCCAGCAGCTTAGTCGAGGCTCGGGCGAACACTGAAGCTTTCTTT.

The CDR3 loop reads CASSPWTGADQPQHF. CDR3 DNA: TGTGCCAGCAGCCCCTGGACAGGGGCCGATCAGCCCCAGCATTTT. The chain links TRBV5-5 to TRBJ1-5, with 9 bases that match TRBD1. Germline V CDR1 and CDR2: SGHKS, YYEKEE (reference sequence). The CDR3 has 15 residues. V shed 4 bases, J shed 5 bases, and the junction held 7 bases outside the gene matches.

CDR3 protein: CASSVSAGGTQETQYF. The CDR3 DNA sequence: TGTGCCAGCAGCGTATCAGCGGGAGGCACCCAAGAGACCCAGTACTTC. This sequence joins TRBV9 and TRBJ2-5, with 9 bases that match TRBD2. This CDR3 comprises 16 residues. The ends lost 1 base at V and 1 base at J; junction bases unmatched: 5. Germline V CDR1 and CDR2: SGDLS, YYNGEE.

V is TRBV10-3 and J is TRBJ1-5, with D possibly TRBD1 on 5 matching bases. The CDR3 has 15 residues. The germline CDR1 and CDR2 sequences are ENHRY and SYGVKD. Trimming cost V 5 bases and J 7 bases, with 18 bases left between them. The DNA for the CDR3 is TGTGCCATCAGTCCAGTGGGGGGAACGGAGCAGCCCCAGCATTTT. Translating gives CAISPVGGTEQPQHF.

The chain has TRBV11-2 and TRBJ2-7; unclear D gene. Germline lookup yields CDR1 SGHAT and CDR2 FQNNGV. The CDR3 contains 14 residues. V was clipped by 0 bases and J by 3 bases, with 9 bases between them. CDR3 loop: CASSLELPDYEQYF. The CDR3 nucleotides read TGTGCCAGCAGCTTAGAACTCCCGGACTACGAGCAGTACTTC.

This clone has just a few counts. The chain uses TRBV18 and TRBJ2-1; D is ambiguous. This CDR3 is 14 amino acids long. Germline CDR1 reads KGHSH; CDR2 reads LQKENI. Trimming removed 6 bases at V and 1 base at J, with 10 bases between. The CDR3 reads CASSPVRSYNEQFF. In DNA, the CDR3 is TGTGCCAGCTCTCCGGTGAGGTCCTACAATGAGCAGTTCTTC.

V usage is TRBV7-6 and J usage is TRBJ1-3; D is ambiguous. Germline values: CDR1 SGHVS, CDR2 FNYEAQ. V shed 1 base and J shed 2 bases, with 9 bases lying between them. The CDR3 consists of 15 residues. The CDR3 loop is CASSLVQPPGNTIYF. CDR3 DNA: TGTGCCAGCAGCTTAGTGCAGCCCCCTGGAAACACCATATATTTT.